The clone carrying this TCR beta chain was counted between two and nine times. The data belong to a study of T-cell memory formation after mild COVID-19. One entry per CDR3 protein, called by TCRdb with MiXCR from the 5' RACE reads. The data contain 300,000 to 400,000 distinct CDR3 sequences, around 28% of them singletons. CDR1 is SQVTM, CDR2 ANQGSEA, per germline. The J segment lost 4 bases and the V segment lost 3 bases, leaving 3 bases of the junction unmatched. This CDR3 spans 14 amino acids. V usage is TRBV29-1 and J usage is TRBJ2-2; 9 bases align to TRBD1. The source is an adult woman who had mild COVID-19 (a few samples of this study predate the infection). Cell type and time point are not known. Material: PBMCs or a T cell subset sorted from them (not recorded which). This chain's CDR3 is CSVDVTGGTGELFF. The CDR3 DNA is TGCAGCGTTGACGTGACAGGGGGCACCGGGGAGCTGTTTTTT.